This T cell receptor beta chain was recorded in a study of cytomegalovirus exposure and HLA in healthy donors. Germline-derived CDR1 and CDR2 are MGHRA and YSYEKL. The trim removed 2 bases at V and 0 bases at J, leaving 11 bases unmatched. This CDR3 is 20 amino acids long. The PCR employed 60 Vbeta primers together with 13 Jbeta primers. Under the authors' procedure: Later analysis identified approximately 80 million unique TCR beta chains, 9 million to 12 million shared. Profiled with immunoSEQ multiplex PCR; TCRdb holds only in-frame clones, not every one. D and trimming come from the DNA, and the V and J calls and clone size come from that table. The table has around 140,000 clones, around 77% seen once. About this clone itself: No antigen is known for it.

Findings and limits, study-wide: Sequencing probably produced one cluster of sequence variants that were highly shared. A list of 164 TCR beta chains associated with cytomegalovirus was given. Several of the most significant clusters were apparently associated with common viral pathogens in a later analysis.

The sequenced sample consisted of PBMCs. The receptor's source is a male donor in good health and CMV-seropositive. This chain connects TRBV4-1 to TRBJ2-3; 13 bases fit TRBD2. The CDR3 loop is CASSQSPGLAGLTSTDTQYF. The CDR3 bases are TGCGCCAGCAGCCAATCACCGGGACTAGCGGGACTAACTAGCACAGATACGCAGTATTTT.